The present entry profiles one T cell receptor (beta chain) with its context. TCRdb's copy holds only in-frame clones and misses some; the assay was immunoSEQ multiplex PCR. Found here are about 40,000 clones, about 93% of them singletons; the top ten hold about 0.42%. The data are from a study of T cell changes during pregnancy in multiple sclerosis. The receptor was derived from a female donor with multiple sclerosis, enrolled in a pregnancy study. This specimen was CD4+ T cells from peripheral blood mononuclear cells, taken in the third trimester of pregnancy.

CDR3 loop: CASNRERERYEQYF. The CDR3 nucleotides are TGTGCCAGCAATAGGGAGCGGGAGAGGTACGAGCAGTACTTC. The rearrangement uses TRBV6-1 and TRBJ2-7; TRBD2 agrees at 8 bases. The CDR3 has 14 amino acids. Trimming removed 7 bases from V and 4 bases from J; junction bases left unmatched: 9. Germline values: CDR1 MNHNS, CDR2 SASEGT.